These 6 T cell receptor beta chains share one sample of origin, sequenced in a study of cytomegalovirus exposure and HLA in healthy donors. PCR used 60 Vbeta primers and 13 Jbeta primers. The repertoire was sequenced with immunoSEQ multiplex PCR; TCRdb's copy has only in-frame clones and lacks some. The table shows roughly 180,000 clones, with 9.5% occurring only once. What was sequenced was PBMCs. The receptor set was obtained from a woman in her 30s in good health and CMV-seropositive.

The chain employs TRBV7-2 and TRBJ1-2; 10 bases line up with TRBD1. The CDR3 runs 13 residues. CDR1 and CDR2 from the germline V gene are SGHTA and FQGNSA. V was clipped by 4 bases and J by 8 bases; unmatched bases: 4. The chain's CDR3 is CASSSTGGGGYTF. DNA for the CDR3: TGTGCCAGCAGCTCGACAGGGGGCGGCGGCTACACCTTC.

The chain links TRBV5-1 to TRBJ2-3, with 8 bases aligning to TRBD1. Germline values: CDR1 SGHRS, CDR2 YFSETQ. J gave up 0 bases and V 4 bases, and 7 bases lay outside the gene matches. The CDR3 runs 16 residues. CDR3 in amino acids: CASSPGQASSTDTQYF. CDR3 in DNA: TGCGCCAGCAGCCCGGGACAGGCCTCTAGCACAGATACGCAGTATTTT.

The rearrangement uses TRBV7-9 and TRBJ2-3; D is undetermined. Per germline, CDR1 SEHNR and CDR2 FQNEAQ (reference sequence). V was cut by 6 bases and J by 1 base, with 11 bases left in between. The CDR3 has 14 residues. CDR3 sequence reads: CASRINSGTDTQYF. Here the CDR3 DNA reads TGTGCCAGCAGAATTAACAGTGGCACAGATACGCAGTATTTT.

In this sample, this clone turned up a few times. The chain has TRBV12-5 and TRBJ2-7, with a tentative D call TRBD1 (6 bases). The CDR3 spans 18 residues. V lost 2 bases and J lost 4, with 24 bases in between. Germline V gene lookup returns CDR1 LGHNT and CDR2 FRNRAP. The CDR3: CASGLITKTGKDGYEQYF. In nucleotides, the CDR3 is TGTGCTAGTGGTTTGATAACTAAAACAGGGAAGGACGGATACGAGCAGTACTTC.

The chain joins TRBV9 to TRBJ2-2; D gene ambiguous. The germline V and J ends were trimmed by 0 bases and 4 bases, with 7 bases remaining between them. Germline CDR1 reads SGDLS; CDR2 reads YYNGEE. The CDR3 spans 14 residues. In DNA form, the CDR3 reads TGTGCCAGCAGCGTAGCCCAGGCCACCGGGGAGCTGTTTTTT. This sequence encodes CASSVAQATGELFF.

Only a few counts were recorded for this clone. The gene calls are TRBV5-5 and TRBJ1-1; a possible D gene is TRBD1 (5 bases). Germline CDR1 is SGHKS and CDR2 is YYEKEE (reference sequence). V was pared by 2 bases and J by 1 base, with 6 bases between. The CDR3 extends over 13 amino acids. The CDR3 region has the DNA TGTGCCAGCAGCTTTGGACAGAACACTGAAGCTTTCTTT. Translated: CASSFGQNTEAFF.